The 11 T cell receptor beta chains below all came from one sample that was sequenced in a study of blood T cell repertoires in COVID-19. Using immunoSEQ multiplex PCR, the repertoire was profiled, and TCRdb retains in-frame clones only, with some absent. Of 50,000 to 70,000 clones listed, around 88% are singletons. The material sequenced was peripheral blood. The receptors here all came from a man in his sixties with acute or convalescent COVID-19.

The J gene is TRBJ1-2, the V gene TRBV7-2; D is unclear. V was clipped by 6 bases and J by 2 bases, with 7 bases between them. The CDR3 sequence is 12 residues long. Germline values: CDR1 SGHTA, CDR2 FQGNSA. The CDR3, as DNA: TGTGCCAGCAGTTCTAAGAACTATGGCTACACCTTC. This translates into CASSSKNYGYTF.

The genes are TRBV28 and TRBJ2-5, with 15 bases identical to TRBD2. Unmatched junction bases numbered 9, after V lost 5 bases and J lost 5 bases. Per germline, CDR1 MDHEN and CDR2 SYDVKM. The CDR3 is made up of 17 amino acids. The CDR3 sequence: CASSVWTSGRAGETQYF. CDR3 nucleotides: TGTGCCAGCAGTGTGTGGACTAGCGGGAGGGCGGGGGAGACCCAGTACTTC.

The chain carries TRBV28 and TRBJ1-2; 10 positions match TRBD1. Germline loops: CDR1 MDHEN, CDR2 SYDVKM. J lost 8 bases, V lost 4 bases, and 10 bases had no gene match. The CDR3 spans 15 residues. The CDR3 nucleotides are TGTGCCAGCAGTTCTCCGGGACAGGGGACGGGAGGCTACACCTTC. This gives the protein CASSSPGQGTGGYTF.

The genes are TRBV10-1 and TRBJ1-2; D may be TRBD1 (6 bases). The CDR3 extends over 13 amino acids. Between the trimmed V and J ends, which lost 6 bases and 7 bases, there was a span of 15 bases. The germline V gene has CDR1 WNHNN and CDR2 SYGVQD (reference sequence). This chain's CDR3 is CASSSHRDVGYTF. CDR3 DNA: TGCGCCAGCAGCTCCCACAGGGACGTTGGCTACACCTTC.

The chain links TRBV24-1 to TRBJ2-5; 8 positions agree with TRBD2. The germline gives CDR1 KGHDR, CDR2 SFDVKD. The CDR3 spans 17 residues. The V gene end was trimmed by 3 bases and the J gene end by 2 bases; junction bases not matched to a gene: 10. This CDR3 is CATSDGVIAGSQETQYF. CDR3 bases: TGTGCCACCAGTGATGGTGTGATAGCGGGAAGTCAAGAGACCCAGTACTTC.

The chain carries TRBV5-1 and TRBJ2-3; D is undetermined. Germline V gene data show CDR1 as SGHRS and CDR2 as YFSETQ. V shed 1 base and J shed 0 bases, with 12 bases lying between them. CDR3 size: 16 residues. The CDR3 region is CASSLYVDPSTDTQYF. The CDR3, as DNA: TGCGCCAGCAGCTTGTATGTAGATCCGAGCACAGATACGCAGTATTTT.

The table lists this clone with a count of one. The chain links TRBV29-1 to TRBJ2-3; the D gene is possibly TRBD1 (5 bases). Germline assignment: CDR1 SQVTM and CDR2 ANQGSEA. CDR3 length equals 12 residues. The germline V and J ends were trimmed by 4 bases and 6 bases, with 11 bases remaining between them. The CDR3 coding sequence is TGCAGCGTTGCCGCAGACAGTGATACGCAGTATTTT. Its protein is CSVAADSDTQYF.

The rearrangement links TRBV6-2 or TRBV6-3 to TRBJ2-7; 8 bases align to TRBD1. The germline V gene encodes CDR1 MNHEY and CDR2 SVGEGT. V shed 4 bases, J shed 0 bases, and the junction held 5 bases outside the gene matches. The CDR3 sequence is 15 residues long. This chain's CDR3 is CASSLWTGNSYEQYF. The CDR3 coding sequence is TGTGCCAGCAGTTTATGGACAGGGAACTCCTACGAGCAGTACTTC.

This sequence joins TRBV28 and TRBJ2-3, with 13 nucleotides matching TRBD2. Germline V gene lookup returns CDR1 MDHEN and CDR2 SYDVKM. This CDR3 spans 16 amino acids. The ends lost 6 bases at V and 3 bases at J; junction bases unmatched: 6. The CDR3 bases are TGTGCCAGCAGACTAGCGGGAGGGCCAGTGACAGATACGCAGTATTTT. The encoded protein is CASRLAGGPVTDTQYF.

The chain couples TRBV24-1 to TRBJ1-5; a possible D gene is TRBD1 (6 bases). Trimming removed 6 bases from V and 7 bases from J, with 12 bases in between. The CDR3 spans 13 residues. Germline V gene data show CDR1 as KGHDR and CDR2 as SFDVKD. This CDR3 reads CATSQAGGQPQHF. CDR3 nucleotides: TGTGCCACCAGTCAGGCTGGGGGCCAGCCCCAGCATTTT.

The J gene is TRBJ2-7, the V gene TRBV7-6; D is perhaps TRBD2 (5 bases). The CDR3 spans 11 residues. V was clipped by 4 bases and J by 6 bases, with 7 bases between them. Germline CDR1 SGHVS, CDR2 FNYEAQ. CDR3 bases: TGTGCCAGCAGCTCCGGAGGCGAGCAGTACTTC. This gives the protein CASSSGGEQYF.